This T cell receptor beta chain was documented in a study of cytomegalovirus exposure and HLA in healthy donors. This CDR3 spans 16 amino acids. Trimming shortened V by 5 bases and J by 0 bases, and 17 bases separated the two germline ends. The germline gives CDR1 PRHDT, CDR2 FYEKMQ (reference sequence). The PCR had 60 Vbeta and 13 Jbeta primers. Assay: immunoSEQ multiplex PCR; the TCRdb copy retains only in-frame clones and omits some. In the table there are fewer than 200,000 clones, about 81% of which are singletons. The sequenced sample consisted of PBMCs. This receptor was obtained from a girl aged 10 to 17 in good health and CMV-seropositive. J is TRBJ2-7 and V is TRBV13; D is perhaps TRBD2 (6 bases). Here the CDR3 reads CASSPPWAGNSYEQYF. The CDR3 DNA reads as TGTGCCAGCAGCCCCCCCTGGGCGGGAAACTCCTACGAGCAGTACTTC. Based on the CDR3 plus reference TRBV13 and TRBJ2-7, the full variable domain is AAGVIQSPRHLIKEKRETATLKCYPIPRHDTVYWYQQGPGQDPQFLISFYEKMQSDKGSIPDRFSAQQFSDYHSELNMSSLELGDSALYFCASSPPWAGNSYEQYFGPGTRLTVT.